In its sample, the clone carrying this TCR beta chain was seen a few times. Its antigen is currently unknown. Combining a sample-barcoded 5' primer with a J-beta primer mix, a second PCR ran for roughly 7 to 11 cycles. The yield of each sample was at least 2.5 million CDR3-containing paired-end reads. One entry per CDR3 protein results from TCRdb running MiXCR on the 5' RACE reads. Among about 1,000,000 distinct CDR3 sequences listed, more than 40% were seen once. This sample stems from a study of blood T cells in healthy people across ages. Study-level findings and limits: More naive CD4+ cells and higher diversity marked long-lived donors relative to aged donors.

It was about 9.4 milliliters of peripheral blood that were drawn from each donor. Per sample, extraction of total RNA gave at least 5.5 micrograms in every case. Sample: blood. The receptor was derived from a woman aged 55-70 years in good health.

The DNA for the CDR3 is TGTGCCAGAAGCGTGGGACAACTGCAAGAGACCCAGTACTTC. Its translation: CARSVGQLQETQYF. The rearrangement joins TRBV6-4 to TRBJ2-5; weak D call: TRBD1 (6 bases). The V end was cut by 9 bases, the J end by 2 bases, with 16 bases between. This CDR3 has 14 residues. Looked up from germline, CDR1 is MRHNA and CDR2 is SNTAGT.